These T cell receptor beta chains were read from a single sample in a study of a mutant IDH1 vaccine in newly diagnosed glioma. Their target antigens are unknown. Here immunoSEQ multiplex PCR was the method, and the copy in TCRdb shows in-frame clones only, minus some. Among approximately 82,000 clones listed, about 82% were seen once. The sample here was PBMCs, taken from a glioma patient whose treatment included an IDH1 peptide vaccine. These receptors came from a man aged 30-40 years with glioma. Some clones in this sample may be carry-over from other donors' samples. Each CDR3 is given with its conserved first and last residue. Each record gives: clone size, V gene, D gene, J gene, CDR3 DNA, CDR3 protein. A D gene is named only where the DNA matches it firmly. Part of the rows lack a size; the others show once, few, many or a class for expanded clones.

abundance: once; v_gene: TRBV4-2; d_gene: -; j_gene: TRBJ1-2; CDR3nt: TGTGCCAGCAGCCAAGAAGCACGAAGAGGATTCTATGGCTACACCTTC; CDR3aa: CASSQEARRGFYGYTF
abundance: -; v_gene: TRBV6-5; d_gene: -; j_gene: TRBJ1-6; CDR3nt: TGTGCCAGCAGCCTGACGGGGAAGGTTTCACCCCTCCACTTT; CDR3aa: CASSLTGKVSPLHF
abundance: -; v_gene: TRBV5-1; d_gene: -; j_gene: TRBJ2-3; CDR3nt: TGCGCCAGCAGCTTGGAATCCCCTAGCGGCACAGATACGCAGTATTTT; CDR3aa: CASSLESPSGTDTQYF
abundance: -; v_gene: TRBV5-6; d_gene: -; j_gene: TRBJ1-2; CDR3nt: TGTGCCAGCAGCTTTAAAAAAAACTATGGCTACACCTTC; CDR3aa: CASSFKKNYGYTF
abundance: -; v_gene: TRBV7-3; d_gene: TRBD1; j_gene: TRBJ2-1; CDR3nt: TGTGCCAGCAGCTTGTACGGGACAGAGGGTGTTGAGCAGTTCTTC; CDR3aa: CASSLYGTEGVEQFF
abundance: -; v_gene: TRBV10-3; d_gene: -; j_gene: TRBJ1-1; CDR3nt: TGTGCCATCACCGCTTCGGGGCCTGAAGCTTTCTTT; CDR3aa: CAITASGPEAFF
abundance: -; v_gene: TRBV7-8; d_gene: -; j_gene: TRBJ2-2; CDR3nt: TGTGCCAGCAGCTTAGGAGTCAGAACCGGGGAGCTGTTTTTT; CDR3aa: CASSLGVRTGELFF
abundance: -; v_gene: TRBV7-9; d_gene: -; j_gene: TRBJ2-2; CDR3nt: TGTGCCAGCAGCCTCGACACCACCGGGGAGCTGTTTTTT; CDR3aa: CASSLDTTGELFF
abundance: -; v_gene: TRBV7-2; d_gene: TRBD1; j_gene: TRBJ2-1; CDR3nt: TGTGCCAGCAGCCCCCCCGGGACAGGGGATTTTGAGCAGTTCTTC; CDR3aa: CASSPPGTGDFEQFF
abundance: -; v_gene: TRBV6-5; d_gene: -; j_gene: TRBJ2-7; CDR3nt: TGTGCCAGCAGTTACAGCTCCCTCGGGTCCTACGAGCAGTACTTC; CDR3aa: CASSYSSLGSYEQYF
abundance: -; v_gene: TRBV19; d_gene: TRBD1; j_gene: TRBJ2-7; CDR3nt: TGTGCCAGTAGTATGGGGACAGGGGTCCCCTACGAGCAGTACTTC; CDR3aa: CASSMGTGVPYEQYF
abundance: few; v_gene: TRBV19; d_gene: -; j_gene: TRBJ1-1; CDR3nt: TGTGCCAACATGACATCGGTCAACACTGAAGCTTTCTTT; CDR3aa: CANMTSVNTEAFF
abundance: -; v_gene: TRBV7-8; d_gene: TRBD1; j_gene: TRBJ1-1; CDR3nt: TGTGCCAGCAGCCCGTGGACAGGGGGCACTGAAGCTTTCTTT; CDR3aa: CASSPWTGGTEAFF
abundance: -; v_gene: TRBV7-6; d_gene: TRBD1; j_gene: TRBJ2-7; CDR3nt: TGTGCCAGCAGCTTAAGGTCGGGACAGGGCTACGAGCAGTACTTC; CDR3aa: CASSLRSGQGYEQYF
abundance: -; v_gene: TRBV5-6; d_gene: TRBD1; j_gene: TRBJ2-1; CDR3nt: TGTGCCAGCAGCTTGGACAGGGGGAGTAGCGGCCGCTACAATGAGCAGTTCTTC; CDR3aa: CASSLDRGSSGRYNEQFF
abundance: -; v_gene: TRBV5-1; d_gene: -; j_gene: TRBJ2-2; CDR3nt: TGCGCCAGCAGCTCGTCACGCGGCACCGGGGAGCTGTTTTTT; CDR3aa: CASSSSRGTGELFF
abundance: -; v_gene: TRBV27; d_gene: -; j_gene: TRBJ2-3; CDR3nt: TGTGCCAGCAGTTTAGGACTCGTTTACGGCACAGATACGCAGTATTTT; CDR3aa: CASSLGLVYGTDTQYF
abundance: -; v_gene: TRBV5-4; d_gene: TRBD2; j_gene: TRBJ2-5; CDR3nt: TGTGCCAGCACCGATAGCGGGCCGAAGTTAGAGACCCAGTACTTC; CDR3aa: CASTDSGPKLETQYF
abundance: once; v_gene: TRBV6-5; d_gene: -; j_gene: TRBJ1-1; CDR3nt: TGTGCCAGCTCTGTAGGGCTGAACACTGAAGCTTTCTTT; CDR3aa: CASSVGLNTEAFF
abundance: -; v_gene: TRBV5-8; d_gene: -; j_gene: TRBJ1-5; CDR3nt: TGTGCCAGCAGCTTGGTTGATCAGCCCCAGCATTTT; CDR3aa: CASSLVDQPQHF
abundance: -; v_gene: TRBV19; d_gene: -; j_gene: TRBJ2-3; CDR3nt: TGTGCCAGTAGTATTGATCGGGTATACACAGATACGCAGTATTTT; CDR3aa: CASSIDRVYTDTQYF
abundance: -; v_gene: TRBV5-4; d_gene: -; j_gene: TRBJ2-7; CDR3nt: TGTGCCAGCAGCTTGTCGAGGGATTCCTACGAGCAGTACTTC; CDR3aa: CASSLSRDSYEQYF
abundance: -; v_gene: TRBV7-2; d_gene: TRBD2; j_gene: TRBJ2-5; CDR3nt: TGTGCCAGCAGCTTAGGGGGGACTAGCGGGGCTAAAGAGACCCAGTACTTC; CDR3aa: CASSLGGTSGAKETQYF
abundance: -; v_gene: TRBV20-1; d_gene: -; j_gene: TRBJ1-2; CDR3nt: TGCGGTACAGTAAACTATGGCTACACCTTC; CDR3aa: CGTVNYGYTF
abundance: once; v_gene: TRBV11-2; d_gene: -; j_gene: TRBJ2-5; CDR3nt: TGTGCCAGCAGCTTAGACCGAGTGCTAACGGAGACCCAGTACTTC; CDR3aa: CASSLDRVLTETQYF
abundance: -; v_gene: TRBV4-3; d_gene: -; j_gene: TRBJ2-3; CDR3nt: TGCGCCAGCAGCCCTAGGGGGGGGACAGATACGCAGTATTTT; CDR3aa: CASSPRGGTDTQYF
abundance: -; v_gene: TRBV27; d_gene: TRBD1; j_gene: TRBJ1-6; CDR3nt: TGTGGGAGCCGGGACAGGGAAAATTCACCCCTCCACTTT; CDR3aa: CGSRDRENSPLHF